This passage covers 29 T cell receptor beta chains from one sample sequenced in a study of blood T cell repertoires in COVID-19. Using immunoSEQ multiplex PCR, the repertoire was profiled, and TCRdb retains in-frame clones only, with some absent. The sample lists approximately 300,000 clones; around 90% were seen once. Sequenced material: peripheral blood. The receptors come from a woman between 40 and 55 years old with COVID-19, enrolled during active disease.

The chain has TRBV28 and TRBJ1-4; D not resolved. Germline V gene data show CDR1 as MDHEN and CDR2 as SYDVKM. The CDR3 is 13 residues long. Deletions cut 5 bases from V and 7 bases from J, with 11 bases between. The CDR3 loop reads CASSGPRGEKLFF. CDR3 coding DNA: TGTGCCAGCAGTGGGCCTCGGGGTGAAAAACTGTTTTTT.

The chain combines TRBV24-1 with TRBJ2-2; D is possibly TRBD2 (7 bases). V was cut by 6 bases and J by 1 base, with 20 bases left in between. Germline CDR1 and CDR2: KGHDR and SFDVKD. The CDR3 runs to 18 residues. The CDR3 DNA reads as TGTGCCACCAGTCCGAAAGGCCGGGGGGCGGGGAACACCGGGGAGCTGTTTTTT. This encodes CATSPKGRGAGNTGELFF.

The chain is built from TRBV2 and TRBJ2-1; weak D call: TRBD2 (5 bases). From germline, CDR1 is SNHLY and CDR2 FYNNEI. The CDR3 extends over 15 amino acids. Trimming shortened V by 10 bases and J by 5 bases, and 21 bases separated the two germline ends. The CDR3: CATKPTSGGNNEQFF. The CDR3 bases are TGTGCCACCAAACCCACCAGCGGAGGAAACAATGAGCAGTTCTTC.

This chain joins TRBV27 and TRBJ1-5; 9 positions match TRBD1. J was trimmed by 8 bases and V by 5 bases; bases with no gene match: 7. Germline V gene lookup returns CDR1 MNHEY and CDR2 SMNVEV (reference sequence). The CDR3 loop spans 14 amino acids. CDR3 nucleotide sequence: TGTGCCAGCAGTGTGGGACAGGGCAGGGAGCCCCAGCATTTT. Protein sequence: CASSVGQGREPQHF.

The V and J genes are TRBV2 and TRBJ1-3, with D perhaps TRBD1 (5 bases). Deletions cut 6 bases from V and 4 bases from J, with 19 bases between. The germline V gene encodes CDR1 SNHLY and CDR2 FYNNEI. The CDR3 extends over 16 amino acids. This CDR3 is CASRSPRAFYGNTIYF. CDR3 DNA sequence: TGTGCCAGCAGATCCCCCAGGGCTTTCTACGGAAACACCATATATTTT.

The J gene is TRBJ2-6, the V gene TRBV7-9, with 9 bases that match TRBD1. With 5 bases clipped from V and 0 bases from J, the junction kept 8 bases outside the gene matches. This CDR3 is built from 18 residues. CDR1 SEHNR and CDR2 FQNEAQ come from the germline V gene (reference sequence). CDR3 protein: CASSRLTGGSSGANVLTF. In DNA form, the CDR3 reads TGTGCCAGCAGCCGATTGACAGGGGGAAGCTCTGGGGCCAACGTCCTGACTTTC.

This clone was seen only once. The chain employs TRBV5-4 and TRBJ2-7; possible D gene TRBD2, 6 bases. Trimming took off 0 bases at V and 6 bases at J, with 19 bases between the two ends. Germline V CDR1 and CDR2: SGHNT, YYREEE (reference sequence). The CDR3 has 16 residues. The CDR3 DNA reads TGTGCCAGCAGCTTGGCCGGGGTTAGGAGGGCGGTCGAGCAGTACTTC. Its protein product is CASSLAGVRRAVEQYF.

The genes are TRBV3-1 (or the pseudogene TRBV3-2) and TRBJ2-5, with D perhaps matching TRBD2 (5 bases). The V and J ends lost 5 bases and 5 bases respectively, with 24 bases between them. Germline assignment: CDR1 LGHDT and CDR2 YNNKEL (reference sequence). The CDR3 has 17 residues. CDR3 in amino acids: CASSGLRLSNRMETQYF. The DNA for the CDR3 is TGTGCCAGCAGCGGACTTAGGTTAAGCAATCGGATGGAGACCCAGTACTTC.

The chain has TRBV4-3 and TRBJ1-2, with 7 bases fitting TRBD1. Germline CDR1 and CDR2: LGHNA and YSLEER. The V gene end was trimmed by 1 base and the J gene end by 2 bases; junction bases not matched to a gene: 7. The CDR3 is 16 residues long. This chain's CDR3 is CASSQGEDRFNYGYTF. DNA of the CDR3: TGCGCCAGCAGCCAAGGGGAGGACAGGTTCAACTATGGCTACACCTTC.

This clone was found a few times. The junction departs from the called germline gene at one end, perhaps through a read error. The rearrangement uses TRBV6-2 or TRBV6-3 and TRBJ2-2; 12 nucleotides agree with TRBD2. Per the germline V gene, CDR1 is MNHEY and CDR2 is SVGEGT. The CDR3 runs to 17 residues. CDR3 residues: CASSRTSGGTKTGELFF. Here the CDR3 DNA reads TGTGCCAGCAGTCGTACTAGCGGGGGGACGAAGACCGGGGAGCTGTTTTTT.

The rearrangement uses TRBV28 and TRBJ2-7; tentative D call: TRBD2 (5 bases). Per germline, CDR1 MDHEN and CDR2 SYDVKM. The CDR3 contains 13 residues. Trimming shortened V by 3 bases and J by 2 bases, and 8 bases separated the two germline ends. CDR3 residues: CASSLFGTYEQYF. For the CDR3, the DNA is TGTGCCAGCAGTTTGTTCGGGACCTACGAGCAGTACTTC.

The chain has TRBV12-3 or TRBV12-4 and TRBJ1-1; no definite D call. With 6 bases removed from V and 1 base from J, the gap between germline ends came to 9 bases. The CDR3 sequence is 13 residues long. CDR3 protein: CASSLGRNTEAFF. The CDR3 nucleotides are TGTGCCAGCAGCCTAGGGAGGAACACTGAAGCTTTCTTT.

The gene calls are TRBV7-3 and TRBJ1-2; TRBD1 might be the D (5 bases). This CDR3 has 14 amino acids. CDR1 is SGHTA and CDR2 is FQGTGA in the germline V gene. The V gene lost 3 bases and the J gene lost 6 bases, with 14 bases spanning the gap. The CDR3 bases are TGTGCCAGCAGCTTCCTGCAGGGATTAGATGGCTACACCTTC. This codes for CASSFLQGLDGYTF.

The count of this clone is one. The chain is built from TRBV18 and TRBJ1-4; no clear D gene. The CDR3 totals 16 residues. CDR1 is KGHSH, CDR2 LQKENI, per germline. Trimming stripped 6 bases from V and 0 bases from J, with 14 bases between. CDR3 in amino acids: CASSLRVPTTNEKLFF. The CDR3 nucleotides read TGTGCCAGCTCCCTCCGGGTCCCGACAACTAATGAAAAACTGTTTTTT.

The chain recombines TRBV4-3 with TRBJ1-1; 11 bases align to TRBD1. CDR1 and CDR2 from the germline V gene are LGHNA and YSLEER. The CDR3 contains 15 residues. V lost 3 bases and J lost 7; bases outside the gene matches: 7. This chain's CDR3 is CASSQTDRGHSEAFF. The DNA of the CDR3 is TGCGCCAGCAGCCAGACGGACAGGGGGCATAGTGAAGCTTTCTTT.

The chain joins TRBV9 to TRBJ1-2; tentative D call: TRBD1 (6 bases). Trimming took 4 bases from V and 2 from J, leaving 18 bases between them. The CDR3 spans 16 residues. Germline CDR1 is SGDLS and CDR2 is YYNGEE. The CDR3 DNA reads TGTGCCAGCAGCCCCAACAGGGTTCGAACAAACTATGGCTACACCTTC. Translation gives CASSPNRVRTNYGYTF. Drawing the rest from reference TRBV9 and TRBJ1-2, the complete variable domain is DSGVTQTPKHLITATGQRVTLRCSPRSGDLSVYWYQQSLDQGLQFLIQYYNGEERAKGNILERFSAQQFPDLHSELNLSSLELGDSALYFCASSPNRVRTNYGYTFGSGTRLTVV.

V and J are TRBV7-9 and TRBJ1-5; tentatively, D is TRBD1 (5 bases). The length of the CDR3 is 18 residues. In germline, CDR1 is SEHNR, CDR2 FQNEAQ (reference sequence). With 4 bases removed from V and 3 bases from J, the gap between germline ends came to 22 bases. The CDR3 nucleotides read TGTGCCAGCAGCTCCAACAGGCAGAGCCCTGGGAACAATCAGCCCCAGCATTTT. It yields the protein CASSSNRQSPGNNQPQHF.

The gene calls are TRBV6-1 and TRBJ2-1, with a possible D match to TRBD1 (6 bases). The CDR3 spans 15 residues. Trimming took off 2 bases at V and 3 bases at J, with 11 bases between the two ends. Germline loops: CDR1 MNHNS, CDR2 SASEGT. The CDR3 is CASSEFRGHYNEQFF. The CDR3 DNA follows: TGTGCCAGCAGTGAATTCAGGGGCCACTACAATGAGCAGTTCTTC.

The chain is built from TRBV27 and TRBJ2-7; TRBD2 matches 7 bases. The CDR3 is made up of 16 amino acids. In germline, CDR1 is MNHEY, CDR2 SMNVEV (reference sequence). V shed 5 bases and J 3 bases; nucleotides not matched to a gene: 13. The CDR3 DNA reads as TGTGCCAGCAGTCCGTATCGGGGACTAACATACTACGAGCAGTACTTC. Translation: CASSPYRGLTYYEQYF.

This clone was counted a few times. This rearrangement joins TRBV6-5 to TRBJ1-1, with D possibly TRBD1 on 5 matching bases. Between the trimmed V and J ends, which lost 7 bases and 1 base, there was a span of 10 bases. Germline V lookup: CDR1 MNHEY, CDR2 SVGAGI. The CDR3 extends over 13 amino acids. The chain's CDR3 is CASIGGTNTEAFF. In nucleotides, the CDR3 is TGTGCCAGCATTGGGGGGACGAACACTGAAGCTTTCTTT.

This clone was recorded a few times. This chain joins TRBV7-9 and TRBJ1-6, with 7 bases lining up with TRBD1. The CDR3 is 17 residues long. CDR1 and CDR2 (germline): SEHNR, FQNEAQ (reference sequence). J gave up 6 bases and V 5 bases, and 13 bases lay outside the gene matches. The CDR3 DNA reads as TGTGCCAGCAGCCCTACAGGGGACCGTAGCTTTAATTCACCCCTCCACTTT. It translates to CASSPTGDRSFNSPLHF. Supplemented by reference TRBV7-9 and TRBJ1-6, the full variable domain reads DTGVSQNPRHKITKRGQNVTFRCDPISEHNRLYWYRQTLGQGPEFLTYFQNEAQLEKSRLLSDRFSAERPKGSFSTLEIQRTEQGDSAMYLCASSPTGDRSFNSPLHFGNGTRLTVT.

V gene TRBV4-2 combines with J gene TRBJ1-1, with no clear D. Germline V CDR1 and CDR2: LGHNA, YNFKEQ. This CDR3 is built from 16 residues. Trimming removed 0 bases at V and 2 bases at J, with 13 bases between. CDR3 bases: TGTGCCAGCAGCCAAGAGTCTGGGCCGGGAAACACTGAAGCTTTCTTT. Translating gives CASSQESGPGNTEAFF.

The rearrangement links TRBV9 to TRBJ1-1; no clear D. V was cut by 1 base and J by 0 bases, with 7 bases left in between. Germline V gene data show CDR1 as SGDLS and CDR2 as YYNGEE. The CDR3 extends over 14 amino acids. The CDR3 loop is CASSVNVMNTEAFF. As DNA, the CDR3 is TGTGCCAGCAGCGTAAATGTTATGAACACTGAAGCTTTCTTT. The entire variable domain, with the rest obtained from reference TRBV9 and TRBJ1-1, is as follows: DSGVTQTPKHLITATGQRVTLRCSPRSGDLSVYWYQQSLDQGLQFLIQYYNGEERAKGNILERFSAQQFPDLHSELNLSSLELGDSALYFCASSVNVMNTEAFFGQGTRLTVV.

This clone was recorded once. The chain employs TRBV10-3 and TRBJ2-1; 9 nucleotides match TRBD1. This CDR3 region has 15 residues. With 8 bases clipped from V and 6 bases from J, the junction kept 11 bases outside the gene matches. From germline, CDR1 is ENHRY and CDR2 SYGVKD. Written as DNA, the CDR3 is TGTGCCATCTCTGCCCGAGACAGGGGGGCCAATGAGCAGTTCTTC. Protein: CAISARDRGANEQFF.

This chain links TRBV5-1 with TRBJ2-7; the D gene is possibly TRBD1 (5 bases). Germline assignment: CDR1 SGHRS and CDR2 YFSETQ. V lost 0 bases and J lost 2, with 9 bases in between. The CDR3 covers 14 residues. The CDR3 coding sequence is TGCGCCAGCAGCTTGGCGGAAGGGGCCTACGAGCAGTACTTC. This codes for CASSLAEGAYEQYF. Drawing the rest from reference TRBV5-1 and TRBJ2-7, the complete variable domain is KAGVTQTPRYLIKTRGQQVTLSCSPISGHRSVSWYQQTPGQGLQFLFEYFSETQRNKGNFPGRFSGRQFSNSRSEMNVSTLELGDSALYLCASSLAEGAYEQYFGPGTRLTVT.

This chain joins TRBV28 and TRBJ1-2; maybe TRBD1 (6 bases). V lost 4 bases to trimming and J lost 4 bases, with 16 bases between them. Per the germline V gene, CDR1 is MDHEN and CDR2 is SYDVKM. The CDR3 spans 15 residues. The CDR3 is CASSYPRTDFYGYTF. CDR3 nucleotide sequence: TGTGCCAGCAGTTACCCACGGACAGATTTCTATGGCTACACCTTC.

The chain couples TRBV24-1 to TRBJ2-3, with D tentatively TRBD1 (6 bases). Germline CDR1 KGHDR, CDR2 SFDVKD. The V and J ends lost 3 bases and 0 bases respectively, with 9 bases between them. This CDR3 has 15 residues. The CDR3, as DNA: TGTGCCACCAGTGATGCGGACAGAAGCACAGATACGCAGTATTTT. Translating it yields CATSDADRSTDTQYF.

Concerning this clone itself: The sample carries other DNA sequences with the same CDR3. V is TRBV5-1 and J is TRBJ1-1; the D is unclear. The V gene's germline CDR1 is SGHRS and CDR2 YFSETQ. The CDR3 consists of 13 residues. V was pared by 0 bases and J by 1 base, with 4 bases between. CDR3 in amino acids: CASSLEANTEAFF. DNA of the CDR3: TGCGCCAGCAGCTTGGAAGCGAACACTGAAGCTTTCTTT.

CDR3 sequence reads: CAIGGQGSRVFYGYTF. CDR3 DNA: TGTGCCATCGGAGGACAGGGGAGTAGGGTTTTCTATGGCTACACCTTC. The J gene is TRBJ1-2, the V gene TRBV10-3, with 9 positions matching TRBD1. The germline CDR1 and CDR2 sequences are ENHRY and SYGVKD. V was pared by 8 bases and J by 4 bases, with 14 bases of the junction left unmatched. CDR3 length equals 16 residues.